One and the same sample provided the 30 T cell receptor beta chains below, sequenced in a study of cytotoxic CD8 clonotypes in ibrutinib-treated CLL (dated by TCRdb to about 2021). To prepare the library, the immunoSEQ multiplex PCR assay was applied. Entries here come from immuneACCESS through TCRdb and include only in-frame sequences with V and J called. Some clones fail to appear in such tables; in the studies checked, an unresolved V gene covers under half of the shortfall, and the cause of the remainder is unknown. The sample contains tens of thousands of clones, roughly 71% of them found a single time. The ten largest clones add up to about 45% of the sample. The intended sense of this specimen's time point label: 12 to 13 months on ibrutinib. This specimen was PBMCs, taken after 12 months of ibrutinib treatment. Source of these receptors: a human donor with chronic lymphocytic leukemia.

This sequence joins TRBV30 and TRBJ1-2; TRBD1 aligns across 12 bases. The CDR3 has 15 amino acids. V lost 1 base to trimming and J lost 6 bases; unmatched junction nucleotides: 6. Germline CDR1 and CDR2: GTSNPN and SVGIG (reference sequence). The CDR3 here is CAWSAGQGAPHGYTF. In DNA form, the CDR3 reads TGTGCCTGGAGTGCGGGACAGGGGGCGCCCCATGGCTACACCTTC.

V usage is TRBV15 and J usage is TRBJ1-3; D gene ambiguous. Germline CDR1 LNHNV, CDR2 YYDKDF (reference sequence). V was clipped by 4 bases and J by 4 bases, with 14 bases between them. The CDR3 consists of 15 residues. CDR3 amino acids: CATSTVPGLGNTIYF. CDR3 nucleotide sequence: TGTGCCACCAGCACCGTCCCGGGCCTCGGAAACACCATATATTTT.

The J gene is TRBJ2-7, the V gene TRBV7-3; TRBD2 matches at 14 bases. V lost 5 bases, J lost 5 bases, and 8 bases stayed unmatched. The CDR3 is 16 residues long. Germline CDR1 is SGHTA and CDR2 is FQGTGA. The CDR3 loop reads CASSGQGLAGANEQYF. The CDR3 bases are TGTGCCAGCAGCGGACAGGGACTAGCGGGAGCCAACGAGCAGTACTTC.

The chain is built from TRBV7-3 and TRBJ2-1; D possibly corresponds to TRBD2 (6 bases). This CDR3 spans 13 amino acids. Deletions cut 4 bases from V and 9 bases from J, with 13 bases between. Per the germline V gene, CDR1 is SGHTA and CDR2 is FQGTGA. In DNA, the CDR3 is TGTGCCAGCAGCTCTACGGGGGTTGCTGAGCAGTTCTTC. Translated, it gives CASSSTGVAEQFF.

V usage is TRBV5-6 and J usage is TRBJ2-6; 10 nucleotides match TRBD1. Germline V gene data show CDR1 as SGHDT and CDR2 as YYEEEE. After removal of 4 bases from V and 3 bases from J, the junction contained 7 bases not matched to a gene. The CDR3 has 17 amino acids. The CDR3 nucleotides are TGTGCCAGCAGCCTGGGGACAGGGGTCGATGGGGCCAACGTCCTGACTTTC. It translates to CASSLGTGVDGANVLTF.

The chain employs TRBV5-6 and TRBJ2-7; D may be TRBD1 or TRBD2 (5 bases each). Trimming shortened V by 6 bases and J by 0 bases, and 25 bases separated the two germline ends. Per germline, CDR1 SGHDT and CDR2 YYEEEE. CDR3 size: 18 residues. CDR3 residues: CASNTPNRGVRHSYEQYF. CDR3 coding DNA: TGTGCCAGCAACACACCGAATAGAGGGGTCCGACACTCCTACGAGCAGTACTTC.

This rearrangement joins TRBV28 to TRBJ2-7, with D perhaps matching TRBD1 or TRBD2 (5 bases each). Looked up from germline, CDR1 is MDHEN and CDR2 is SYDVKM. V lost 5 bases and J lost 2, with 13 bases in between. The CDR3 is 14 amino acids. The CDR3 protein is CASSPPGAAYEQYF. In DNA form, the CDR3 reads TGTGCCAGCAGTCCCCCCGGGGCGGCCTACGAGCAGTACTTC.

The sample holds a few counts of this clone. J is TRBJ2-7 and V is TRBV10-1; D is perhaps TRBD1 (6 bases). The CDR3 runs 16 residues. V was pared by 0 bases and J by 3 bases, with 15 bases between. Per the germline V gene, CDR1 is WNHNN and CDR2 is SYGVQD (reference sequence). CDR3: CASSESQGSSIYEQYF. The CDR3 DNA is TGCGCCAGCAGTGAGTCCCAGGGGAGCTCCATCTACGAGCAGTACTTC.

The chain is built from TRBV10-3 and TRBJ2-7; a possible D gene is TRBD1 (5 bases). The CDR3 has 12 residues. V was cut by 8 bases and J by 4 bases, with 12 bases left in between. The germline gives CDR1 ENHRY, CDR2 SYGVKD. CDR3 nucleotides: TGTGCCATCTCTGACAGCACATACGAGCAGTACTTC. As protein: CAISDSTYEQYF.

This clone was recorded once. The chain has TRBV11-2 and TRBJ2-7, with TRBD2 matching over 10 bases. The germline V gene encodes CDR1 SGHAT and CDR2 FQNNGV. This CDR3 comprises 16 residues. V was clipped by 5 bases and J by 0 bases; unmatched bases: 7. The CDR3 sequence is CASSRAGGVSSYEQYF. DNA for the CDR3: TGTGCCAGCAGCAGAGCGGGGGGGGTAAGCTCCTACGAGCAGTACTTC.

The V and J genes are TRBV7-9 and TRBJ2-5; 7 positions agree with TRBD1. V dropped 5 bases and J dropped 6; count of bases not matched to a gene: 9. This CDR3 is built from 14 residues. Germline V lookup: CDR1 SEHNR, CDR2 FQNEAQ (reference sequence). The CDR3 DNA reads as TGTGCCAGCAGCCCAGGACAGGCCGGGAAGACCCAGTACTTC. Its protein is CASSPGQAGKTQYF.

The CDR3 here is CASSEGGAGADTQYF. DNA for the CDR3: TGTGCCAGCAGTGAAGGGGGGGCGGGGGCAGATACGCAGTATTTT. J is TRBJ2-3 and V is TRBV6-1; D might be TRBD2 (7 bases). Germline CDR1 and CDR2: MNHNS and SASEGT. The CDR3 contains 15 residues. The V gene lost 1 base and the J gene lost 4 bases, with 12 bases spanning the gap.

This sequence joins TRBV10-1 and TRBJ2-5, with 9 positions matching TRBD1. Germline CDR1 WNHNN, CDR2 SYGVQD (reference sequence). The CDR3 totals 15 residues. The J segment lost 2 bases and the V segment lost 6 bases, leaving 7 bases of the junction unmatched. The CDR3 region is CASRNRQGGQETQYF. CDR3 DNA sequence: TGCGCCAGCAGAAACCGACAGGGGGGTCAAGAGACCCAGTACTTC.

V usage is TRBV27 and J usage is TRBJ2-3; no definite D call. CDR3 length equals 11 residues. Trimming removed 2 bases from V and 4 bases from J, with 1 base in between. From germline, CDR1 is MNHEY and CDR2 SMNVEV (reference sequence). The CDR3, as DNA: TGTGCCAGCAGTTTAGCAGATACGCAGTATTTT. This translates into CASSLADTQYF.

The V and J genes are TRBV29-1 and TRBJ2-1, with TRBD2 matching over 9 bases. The CDR3 loop spans 15 amino acids. Losses at the gene ends were 7 bases for V and 7 bases for J; bases not matched to a gene: 14. Germline CDR1 and CDR2: SQVTM and ANQGSEA. CDR3 nucleotide sequence: TGCAGCGGGTGGCAAACCGGGACTAGCCTTAATGAGCAGTTCTTC. It specifies CSGWQTGTSLNEQFF.

This sequence joins TRBV18 and TRBJ1-1; D remains ambiguous. CDR3 size: 17 residues. Trimming left V 1 base short and J 1 base short, with 16 bases between. Germline lookup yields CDR1 KGHSH and CDR2 LQKENI. The CDR3 bases are TGTGCCAGCTCACCACTCGTTAGACAATGGGGGAACACTGAAGCTTTCTTT. Protein product: CASSPLVRQWGNTEAFF.

At least ten counts were recorded for this clone. This chain links TRBV4-3 with TRBJ2-1, with D possibly being TRBD1 (6 bases). Germline V gives CDR1 LGHNA, CDR2 YSLEER. With 2 bases removed from V and 5 bases from J, the gap between germline ends came to 10 bases. The CDR3 spans 14 residues. CDR3 sequence reads: CASSQQTGDNEQFF. Written as DNA, the CDR3 is TGCGCCAGCAGCCAACAGACAGGTGACAATGAGCAGTTCTTC.

The chain has TRBV2 and TRBJ2-3; TRBD1 agrees at 9 bases. This CDR3 is 13 amino acids long. Per the germline V gene, CDR1 is SNHLY and CDR2 is FYNNEI. Trimming at V came to 6 bases and at J to 6 bases, leaving 4 bases not matched to a gene. The CDR3 nucleotides are TGTGCCAGCAGGGGACAGGGTGGGGATACGCAGTATTTT. Translated: CASRGQGGDTQYF.

The J gene is TRBJ1-1, the V gene TRBV6-1; tentative D call: TRBD1 (6 bases). The CDR3 contains 12 residues. CDR1 and CDR2 from the germline V gene are MNHNS and SASEGT. V was cut by 7 bases and J by 11 bases, with 17 bases left in between. The CDR3, as DNA: TGTGCCAGCACCCAAATTAGGGGGGATGCTTTCTTT. Residues: CASTQIRGDAFF.

This clone was counted only a few times. CDR3 DNA: TGTGCCAGCTCACCCGGACGAGACACCGGGGAGCTGTTTTTT. It codes for CASSPGRDTGELFF. The J gene is TRBJ2-2, the V gene TRBV18; D call uncertain. V lost 3 bases to trimming and J lost 3 bases, with 8 bases between them. The CDR3 has 14 amino acids. Germline CDR1 reads KGHSH; CDR2 reads LQKENI.

This clone showed up just a few times. The chain uses TRBV5-1 and TRBJ2-1; 12 nucleotides line up with TRBD2. The CDR3 is 17 amino acids. The germline V gene encodes CDR1 SGHRS and CDR2 YFSETQ. The trim removed 1 base at V and 7 bases at J, leaving 9 bases unmatched. CDR3 loop: CASSLILAGGPGNEQFF. The CDR3 nucleotides are TGCGCCAGCAGCTTGATCCTAGCGGGAGGGCCGGGGAATGAGCAGTTCTTC.

This clone has a handful of counts. This chain connects TRBV2 to TRBJ1-1; D gene ambiguous. V was pared by 7 bases and J by 0 bases, with 9 bases between. Per germline, CDR1 SNHLY and CDR2 FYNNEI. This CDR3 region has 13 residues. CDR3 DNA sequence: TGTGCCAGCAAGGAAAGCATGAACACTGAAGCTTTCTTT. Translating gives CASKESMNTEAFF.

The chain recombines TRBV6-4 with TRBJ1-2; D may be TRBD1 (6 bases). The germline CDR1 and CDR2 sequences are MRHNA and SNTAGT. This CDR3 has 12 residues. The V gene lost 8 bases and the J gene lost 2 bases, with 9 bases spanning the gap. DNA for the CDR3: TGTGCCAGCCGAGGACAGAACTATGGCTACACCTTC. Encoded protein: CASRGQNYGYTF.

J is TRBJ2-5 and V is TRBV18, with 12 bases identical to TRBD2. With 5 bases clipped from V and 0 bases from J, the junction kept 1 base outside the gene matches. Germline V gene sequence: CDR1 KGHSH, CDR2 LQKENI. The CDR3 has 15 residues. As DNA, the CDR3 is TGTGCCAGCTCAGGACTAGCGGGAAACCAAGAGACCCAGTACTTC. Amino acid sequence: CASSGLAGNQETQYF.

The chain is built from TRBV2 and TRBJ1-2; 10 bases are a match to TRBD1. J was trimmed by 4 bases and V by 2 bases; bases with no gene match: 7. Germline CDR1 and CDR2: SNHLY and FYNNEI. This CDR3 contains 16 residues. CDR3 DNA sequence: TGTGCCAGCAGTGAATCGGGACAGGGGAATCCCTATGGCTACACCTTC. Encoded protein: CASSESGQGNPYGYTF. Filled out from reference TRBV2 and TRBJ1-2, the complete variable domain reads EPEVTQTPSHQVTQMGQEVILRCVPISNHLYFYWYRQILGQKVEFLVSFYNNEISEKSEIFDDQFSVERPDGSNFTLKIRSTKLEDSAMYFCASSESGQGNPYGYTFGSGTRLTVV.

This clone was seen ten or more times. V is TRBV11-2 and J is TRBJ2-7; 12 nucleotides line up with TRBD2. The CDR3 length is 14 residues. V shed 5 bases and J 4 bases; nucleotides not matched to a gene: 3. Germline assignment: CDR1 SGHAT and CDR2 FQNNGV. The CDR3 nucleotides read TGTGCCAGCAGCCCGGGGACTAGCGGGTACGAGCAGTACTTC. As protein: CASSPGTSGYEQYF.

Turning to this clone: A read error may account for a junction end that differs from germline. The CDR3 DNA reads TGTGCCAGCAGTGAAGGGCTAGTCCCTATTTTT. This gives the protein CASSEGLVPIF. V and J are TRBV25-1 and TRBJ2-3; D not resolved. CDR1 and CDR2 (germline): MGHDK, SYGVNS. This CDR3 region has 11 residues.

V is TRBV5-4 and J is TRBJ2-7; the match to TRBD2 covers 11 bases. Unmatched junction bases numbered 8, after V lost 4 bases and J lost 5 bases. The CDR3 is made up of 15 amino acids. CDR1 is SGHNT, CDR2 YYREEE, per germline (reference sequence). For the CDR3, the DNA is TGTGCCAGCAGCACAGCCACTAGCGGGAGCGACGAGCAGTACTTC. Protein: CASSTATSGSDEQYF. The complete variable domain, with remaining parts taken from reference TRBV5-4 and TRBJ2-7, reads ETGVTQSPTHLIKTRGQQVTLRCSSQSGHNTVSWYQQALGQGPQFIFQYYREEENGRGNFPPRFSGLQFPNYSSELNVNALELDDSALYLCASSTATSGSDEQYFGPGTRLTVT.

The chain is built from TRBV6-5 and TRBJ2-7, with D possibly being TRBD2 (7 bases). The CDR3 loop spans 13 amino acids. V was cut by 2 bases and J by 12 bases, with 17 bases left in between. CDR1 is MNHEY, CDR2 SVGAGI, per germline. The CDR3 nucleotides read TGTGCCAGCAGTTACACCGAAGCGGGACAAACGTACTTC. Its protein product is CASSYTEAGQTYF.

The chain links TRBV28 to TRBJ1-1; D remains unclear. V was trimmed by 2 bases and J by 8 bases, leaving 9 bases between them. CDR3 length equals 12 residues. CDR1 is MDHEN and CDR2 is SYDVKM in the germline V gene. CDR3 DNA: TGTGCCAGCAGTTTAGCCGGGGAAGAAGCTTTCTTT. This encodes CASSLAGEEAFF.